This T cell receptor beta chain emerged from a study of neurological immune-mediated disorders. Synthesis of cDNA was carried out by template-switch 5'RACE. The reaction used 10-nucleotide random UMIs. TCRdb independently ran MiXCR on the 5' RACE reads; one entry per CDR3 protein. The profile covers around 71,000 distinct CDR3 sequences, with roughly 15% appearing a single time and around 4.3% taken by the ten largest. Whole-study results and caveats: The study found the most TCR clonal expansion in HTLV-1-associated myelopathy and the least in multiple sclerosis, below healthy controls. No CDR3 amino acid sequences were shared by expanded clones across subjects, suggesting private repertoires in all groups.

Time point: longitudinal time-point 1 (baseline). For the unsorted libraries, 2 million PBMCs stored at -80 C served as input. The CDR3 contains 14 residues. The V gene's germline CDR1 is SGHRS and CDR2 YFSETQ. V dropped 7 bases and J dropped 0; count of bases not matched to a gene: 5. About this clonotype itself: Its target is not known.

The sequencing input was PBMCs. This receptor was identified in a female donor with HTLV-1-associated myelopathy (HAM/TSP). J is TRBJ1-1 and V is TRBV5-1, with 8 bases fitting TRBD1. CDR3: CASDPTGVNTEAFF. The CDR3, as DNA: TGCGCCAGCGACCCGACAGGGGTGAACACTGAAGCTTTCTTT.